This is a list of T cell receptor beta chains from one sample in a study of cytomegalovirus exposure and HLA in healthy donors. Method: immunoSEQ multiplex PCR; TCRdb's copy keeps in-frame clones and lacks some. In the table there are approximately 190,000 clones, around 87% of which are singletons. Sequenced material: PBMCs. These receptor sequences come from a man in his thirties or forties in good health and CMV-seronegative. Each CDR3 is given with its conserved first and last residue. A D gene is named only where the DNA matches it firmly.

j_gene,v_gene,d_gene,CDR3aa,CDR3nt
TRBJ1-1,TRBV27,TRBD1,CASSGTGGYTEAFF,TGTGCCAGCAGCGGGACAGGGGGGTACACTGAAGCTTTCTTT
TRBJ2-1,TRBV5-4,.,CASSETGDEQFF,TGTGCCAGCAGCGAAACGGGGGATGAGCAGTTCTTC
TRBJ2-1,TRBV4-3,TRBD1,CASSLTGGNEQFF,TGCGCCAGCAGCCTGACAGGGGGGAATGAGCAGTTCTTC
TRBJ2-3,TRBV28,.,CASSLKGPLYTDTQYF,TGTGCCAGCAGTTTAAAGGGGCCTCTTTACACAGATACGCAGTATTTT
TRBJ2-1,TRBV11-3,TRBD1,CASSLTGAHEQFF,TGTGCCAGCAGCCTTACAGGGGCCCATGAGCAGTTCTTC
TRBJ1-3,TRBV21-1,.,CASSKASRLSSGNTIYF,TGTGCCAGCAGCAAAGCCTCCAGGCTGAGCTCTGGAAACACCATATATTTT
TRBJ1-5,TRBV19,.,CASSIAGTSDQPQHF,TGTGCCAGTAGTATAGCCGGGACATCGGATCAGCCCCAGCATTTT
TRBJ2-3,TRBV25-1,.,CASSDSSTDTQYF,TGTGCCAGCAGTGATTCTAGCACAGATACGCAGTATTTT
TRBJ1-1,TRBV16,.,CASSPSGGTEAFF,TGTGCCAGCAGCCCGTCGGGGGGGACTGAAGCTTTCTTT
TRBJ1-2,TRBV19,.,CASSMQGYGYTF,TGTGCCAGTAGTATGCAGGGATATGGCTACACCTTC
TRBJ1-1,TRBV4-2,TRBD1,CASSQESGGTEAFF,TGTGCCAGCAGCCAAGAGTCAGGGGGCACTGAAGCTTTCTTT
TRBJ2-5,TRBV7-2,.,CASSSRGTQYF,TGTGCCAGCAGCTCCAGGGGGACCCAGTACTTC
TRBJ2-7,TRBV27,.,CASSPRTPPGEQYF,TGTGCCAGCAGCCCTAGGACTCCACCGGGCGAGCAGTACTTC
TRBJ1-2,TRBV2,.,CASSETRTDYGYTF,TGTGCCAGCAGTGAAACGAGGACAGACTATGGCTACACCTTC
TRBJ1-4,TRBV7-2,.,CAIEDSKREKLFF,TGTGCCATCGAGGACAGCAAAAGAGAAAAACTGTTTTTT
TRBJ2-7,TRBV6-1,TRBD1,CASSGDRGFSYEQYF,TGTGCCAGCAGCGGGGACAGGGGATTCTCCTACGAGCAGTACTTC